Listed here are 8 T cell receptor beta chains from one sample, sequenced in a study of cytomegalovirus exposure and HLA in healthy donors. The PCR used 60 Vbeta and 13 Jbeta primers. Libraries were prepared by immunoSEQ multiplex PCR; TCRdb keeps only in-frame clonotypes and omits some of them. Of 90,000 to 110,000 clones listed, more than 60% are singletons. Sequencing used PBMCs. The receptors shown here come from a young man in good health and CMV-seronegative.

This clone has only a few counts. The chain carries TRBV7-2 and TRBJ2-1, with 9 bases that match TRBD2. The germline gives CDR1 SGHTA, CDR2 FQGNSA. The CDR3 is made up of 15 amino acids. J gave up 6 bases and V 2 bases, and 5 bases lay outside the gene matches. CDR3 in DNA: TGTGCCAGCAGCTTATACGCGGGGGGGCCCAATGAGCAGTTCTTC. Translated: CASSLYAGGPNEQFF.

Written as DNA, the CDR3 is TGTGCCAGTAGATCAGGGGCCAAGGACTATGGCTACACCTTC. Translating gives CASRSGAKDYGYTF. This chain connects TRBV19 to TRBJ1-2, with D tentatively TRBD1 (6 bases). The CDR3 sequence is 14 residues long. Germline lookup yields CDR1 LNHDA and CDR2 SQIVND (reference sequence). The V gene lost 6 bases and the J gene lost 3 bases, with 14 bases spanning the gap.

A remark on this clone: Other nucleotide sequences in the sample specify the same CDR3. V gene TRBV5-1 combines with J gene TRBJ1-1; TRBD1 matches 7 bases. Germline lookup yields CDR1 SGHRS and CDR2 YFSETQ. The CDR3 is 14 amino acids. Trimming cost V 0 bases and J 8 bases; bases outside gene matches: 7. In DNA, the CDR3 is TGCGCCAGCAGCTTGGGGACAGGTCTATCGGAAGCTTTCTTT. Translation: CASSLGTGLSEAFF.

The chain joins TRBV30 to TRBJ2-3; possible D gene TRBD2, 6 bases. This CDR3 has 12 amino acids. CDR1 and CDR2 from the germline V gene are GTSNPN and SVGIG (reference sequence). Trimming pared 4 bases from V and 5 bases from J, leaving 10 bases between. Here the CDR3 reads CAWTSAGDTQYF. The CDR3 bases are TGTGCCTGGACTAGCGCTGGAGATACGCAGTATTTT. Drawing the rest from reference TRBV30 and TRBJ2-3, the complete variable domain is SQTIHQWPATLVQPVGSPLSLECTVEGTSNPNLYWYRQAAGRGLQLLFYSVGIGQISSEVPQNLSASRPQDRQFILSSKKLLLSDSGFYLCAWTSAGDTQYFGPGTRLTVL.

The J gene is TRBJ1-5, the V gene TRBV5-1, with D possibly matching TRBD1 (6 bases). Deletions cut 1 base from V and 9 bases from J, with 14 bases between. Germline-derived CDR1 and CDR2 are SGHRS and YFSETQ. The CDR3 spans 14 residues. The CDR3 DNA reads TGCGCCAGCAGCTTGTACGCGGGGGCCCGGCCCCAGCATTTT. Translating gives CASSLYAGARPQHF.

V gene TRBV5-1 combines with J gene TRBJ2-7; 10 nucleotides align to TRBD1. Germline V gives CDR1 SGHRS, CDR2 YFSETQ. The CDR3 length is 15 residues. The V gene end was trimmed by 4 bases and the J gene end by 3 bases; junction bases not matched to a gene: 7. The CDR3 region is CASSPGTGVIYEQYF. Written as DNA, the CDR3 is TGCGCCAGCAGCCCCGGGACAGGGGTAATCTACGAGCAGTACTTC. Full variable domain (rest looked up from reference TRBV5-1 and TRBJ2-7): KAGVTQTPRYLIKTRGQQVTLSCSPISGHRSVSWYQQTPGQGLQFLFEYFSETQRNKGNFPGRFSGRQFSNSRSEMNVSTLELGDSALYLCASSPGTGVIYEQYFGPGTRLTVT.

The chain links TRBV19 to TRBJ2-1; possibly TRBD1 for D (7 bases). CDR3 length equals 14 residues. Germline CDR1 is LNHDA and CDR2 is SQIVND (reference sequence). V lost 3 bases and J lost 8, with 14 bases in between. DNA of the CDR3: TGTGCCAGTAGTATCCAGACAGGGAGGTATGAGCAGTTCTTC. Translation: CASSIQTGRYEQFF.

CDR3 nucleotides: TGTGCCAGCAGTTCCCAGGGATACACTGAAGCTTTCTTT. Protein product: CASSSQGYTEAFF. The chain joins TRBV2 to TRBJ1-1; TRBD1 might be the D (5 bases). V lost 5 bases and J 3 bases, leaving 10 bases between the germline ends. Germline loops: CDR1 SNHLY, CDR2 FYNNEI. The CDR3 covers 13 residues.